The next 14 T cell receptor beta chains were all read from a single sample in a study of CD8+CD57+ T cells in acquired aplastic anemia. CD8+CD57+ cell expansion had been shown by flow cytometry in patients chosen for sequencing. Using genomic DNA as the template, TCR beta VDJ and CDR3 profiling was carried out. TCRdb re-analysed the reads in MiXCR, keeping a single row per CDR3 protein. The sample lists more than 150,000 distinct CDR3 sequences, 48% occurring once. Sequenced input: sorted CD4+, CD8+, or CD8+CD57+ T cells (not recorded which) from PBMCs. Receptor source: a human donor with aplastic anemia.

This clonotype was observed many times. The V gene is TRBV9, the J gene TRBJ1-3, with D maybe TRBD1 (6 bases). V was trimmed by 5 bases and J by 3 bases, leaving 12 bases between them. Germline CDR1 reads SGDLS; CDR2 reads YYNGEE. The CDR3 is 14 amino acids. Written as DNA, the CDR3 is TGTGCCAGCAGTGGCGTAGGGGGTGGAAACACCATATATTTT. The encoded protein is CASSGVGGGNTIYF. The entire variable domain, with the rest obtained from reference TRBV9 and TRBJ1-3, is as follows: DSGVTQTPKHLITATGQRVTLRCSPRSGDLSVYWYQQSLDQGLQFLIQYYNGEERAKGNILERFSAQQFPDLHSELNLSSLELGDSALYFCASSGVGGGNTIYFGEGSWLTVV.

V gene TRBV19 combines with J gene TRBJ2-7; D unclear. This CDR3 region has 14 residues. Between the trimmed V and J ends, which lost 0 bases and 1 base, there was a span of 7 bases. Germline V CDR1 and CDR2: LNHDA, SQIVND (reference sequence). CDR3 coding DNA: TGTGCCAGTAGTATAGACTCCACATCCTACGAGCAGTACTTC. Protein sequence: CASSIDSTSYEQYF.

This clonotype was detected ten times or more. The chain employs TRBV12-3 or TRBV12-4 and TRBJ1-1; D gene uncertain. V was shortened by 7 bases and J by 7 bases, with 13 bases between the two germline ends. The CDR3 length is 12 residues. The CDR3, as DNA: TGTGCCAGCACAAGAGTTGGGGATGAAGCTTTCTTT. Translated, it gives CASTRVGDEAFF.

This clonotype was detected once. The CDR3 ends on some other residue instead of the conserved phenylalanine or tryptophan, so this is likely a read error. The chain is built from TRBV20-1 and TRBJ1-1, with 7 bases identical to TRBD1. The CDR3 sequence is 12 residues long. Losses at the gene ends were 6 bases for V and 5 bases for J; bases not matched to a gene: 6. Germline V gives CDR1 DFQATT, CDR2 SNEGSKA (reference sequence). The CDR3 DNA reads as TGCAGTGCGCAGGGGGGAAATACTGAAGCTTTCTCT. This encodes CSAQGGNTEAFS.

The chain uses TRBV7-3 and TRBJ1-6; D uncertain. The CDR3 runs 13 residues. The germline V and J ends were trimmed by 5 bases and 4 bases, with 6 bases remaining between them. Per germline, CDR1 SGHTA and CDR2 FQGTGA. The chain's CDR3 is CASSLGYNSPLHF. The CDR3 DNA is TGTGCCAGCAGCCTGGGGTATAATTCACCCCTCCACTTT.

This clonotype was seen repeatedly, ten times or more. This chain links TRBV20-1 with TRBJ2-2; D not resolved. Trimming removed 0 bases from V and 4 bases from J, with 6 bases in between. Germline lookup yields CDR1 DFQATT and CDR2 SNEGSKA (reference sequence). There are 13 residues in the CDR3. The CDR3 protein is CSARDWTTGELFF. The CDR3 bases are TGCAGTGCTAGAGACTGGACCACCGGGGAGCTGTTTTTT.

Worth noting for this clonotype: A much larger clone lies one base from this, so it may be a read error. CDR3 bases: TGCGCCAGCAGCTCTCGACTAGCGGGGGTCGTGGAGCTGGTTTTT. It specifies CASSSRLAGVVELVF. The chain recombines TRBV4-1 with TRBJ2-2, with 12 nucleotides matching TRBD2. This CDR3 region has 15 residues. Per germline, CDR1 MGHRA and CDR2 YSYEKL.

This clonotype was seen a handful of times. The V call is TRBV20-1, the J call TRBJ2-7; D gene ambiguous. CDR1 DFQATT and CDR2 SNEGSKA come from the germline V gene (reference sequence). This CDR3 comprises 13 residues. V gave up 3 bases and J gave up 4 bases, with 13 bases separating them. CDR3 sequence: CSASRRDPYEQYF. The DNA of the CDR3 is TGCAGTGCTAGTAGAAGGGATCCGTACGAGCAGTACTTC.

This clonotype was counted between two and nine times. This chain joins TRBV18 and TRBJ2-7, with TRBD1 matching over 9 bases. V lost 3 bases, J lost 6 bases, and 9 bases stayed unmatched. This CDR3 is built from 15 residues. The germline gives CDR1 KGHSH, CDR2 LQKENI. CDR3 coding DNA: TGTGCCAGCTCACCCTTCCGGGACAGGGTTTTCGAGCAGTACTTC. Amino acid sequence: CASSPFRDRVFEQYF.

This sequence joins TRBV29-1 and TRBJ1-2, with TRBD1 as a possible D gene (5 bases). The germline V and J ends were trimmed by 5 bases and 8 bases, with 15 bases remaining between them. Per germline, CDR1 SQVTM and CDR2 ANQGSEA. This CDR3 spans 12 amino acids. CDR3 in amino acids: CSVLTGLGGYTF. The CDR3 coding sequence is TGCAGCGTTTTAACAGGACTGGGGGGCTACACCTTC.

The sample holds many counts of this clonotype. The CDR3 reads CASIRRGTGDKGYGYTF. CDR3 DNA sequence: TGTGCCAGTATAAGACGTGGGACAGGGGATAAAGGGTATGGCTACACCTTC. The J gene is TRBJ1-2, the V gene TRBV19; 10 bases align to TRBD1. The CDR3 runs to 17 residues. J lost 5 bases, V lost 7 bases, and 16 bases had no gene match. Germline V lookup: CDR1 LNHDA, CDR2 SQIVND (reference sequence). Full variable domain (rest looked up from reference TRBV19 and TRBJ1-2): DGGITQSPKYLFRKEGQNVTLSCEQNLNHDAMYWYRQDPGQGLRLIYYSQIVNDFQKGDIAEGYSVSREKKESFPLTVTSAQKNPTAFYLCASIRRGTGDKGYGYTFGSGTRLTVV.

The chain joins TRBV15 to TRBJ2-2; TRBD1 might be the D (5 bases). Germline V gene data show CDR1 as LNHNV and CDR2 as YYDKDF (reference sequence). The CDR3 spans 15 residues. Trimming removed 4 bases at V and 1 base at J, with 10 bases between. This CDR3 is CATSTDKKNTGELFF. The CDR3 DNA follows: TGTGCCACCAGCACGGACAAAAAGAACACCGGGGAGCTGTTTTTT.

This clonotype was detected many times. The chain is built from TRBV5-1 and TRBJ2-7; D remains unclear. The V end was cut by 0 bases, the J end by 6 bases, with 7 bases between. Germline CDR1 is SGHRS and CDR2 is YFSETQ. The CDR3 runs 12 residues. This CDR3 reads CASSLEGSEQYF. The CDR3 DNA is TGCGCCAGCAGCTTGGAGGGTTCCGAGCAGTACTTC.

This chain uses TRBV27 with TRBJ1-2; D not certain. The CDR3 spans 17 residues. Germline loops: CDR1 MNHEY, CDR2 SMNVEV (reference sequence). Trimming took 7 bases from V and 3 from J, leaving 24 bases between them. The CDR3 spells CASTQRSGWLSYYGYTF. For the CDR3, the DNA is TGTGCCAGCACCCAAAGGTCGGGGTGGTTATCTTACTATGGCTACACCTTC.